This is a list of T cell receptor beta chains from one sample in a study of graft-versus-host responses after intestinal transplantation. Profiling relied on immunoSEQ multiplex PCR, and the TCRdb table lists in-frame clones only, not all of them. The sample holds around 90,000 clones; about 93% are singletons and the top ten take approximately 1.1%. No antigen has been identified for these receptors. Source: unstimulated CD8+ T cells sorted from spleen or lymph node cells, taken before transplant. Receptors originate from a human donor who was the organ donor for an intestinal transplant. CDR3s include the opening cysteine and the closing phenylalanine or tryptophan. D genes are given only for firm matches. For some rows the clone size is stated as once, few or many, or as a class when expanded; others skip it.

J gene: TRBJ1-1; D gene: NA; CDR3 length: 14; V gene: TRBV10-3; clone size: NA; CDR3 protein: CAISVGRSGAEAFF; CDR3 DNA: TGTGCCATCAGTGTCGGACGCTCGGGGGCTGAAGCTTTCTTT
J gene: TRBJ1-6; D gene: NA; CDR3 length: 15; V gene: TRBV9; clone size: NA; CDR3 protein: CASSGRQDYNSPLHF; CDR3 DNA: TGTGCCAGCAGCGGGCGACAGGATTATAATTCACCCCTCCACTTT
J gene: TRBJ1-3; D gene: NA; CDR3 length: 15; V gene: TRBV5-6; clone size: NA; CDR3 protein: CASSLAGTSIDTIYF; CDR3 DNA: TGTGCCAGCAGCTTGGCGGGGACATCGATAGACACCATATATTTT
J gene: TRBJ1-2; D gene: NA; CDR3 length: 21; V gene: TRBV4-1; clone size: NA; CDR3 protein: CASSQVDMGVGGDFFNYGYTF; CDR3 DNA: TGCGCCAGCAGCCAAGTCGATATGGGCGTCGGAGGGGACTTCTTTAACTATGGCTACACCTTC
J gene: TRBJ2-5; D gene: TRBD2; CDR3 length: 16; V gene: TRBV5-1; clone size: NA; CDR3 protein: CASSFGSGGARETQYF; CDR3 DNA: TGCGCCAGCAGCTTTGGTAGCGGGGGGGCCCGGGAGACCCAGTACTTC
J gene: TRBJ2-7; D gene: NA; CDR3 length: 14; V gene: TRBV18; clone size: NA; CDR3 protein: CASRPGTESYEQYF; CDR3 DNA: TGTGCCAGCAGGCCCGGGACTGAATCCTACGAGCAGTACTTC
J gene: TRBJ2-5; D gene: NA; CDR3 length: 16; V gene: TRBV19; clone size: NA; CDR3 protein: CASSSGVRGIGETQYF; CDR3 DNA: TGTGCCAGTAGTTCCGGAGTACGGGGGATCGGGGAGACCCAGTACTTC
J gene: TRBJ1-2; D gene: TRBD1; CDR3 length: 13; V gene: TRBV14; clone size: NA; CDR3 protein: CASREAGGYGYTF; CDR3 DNA: TGTGCCAGCAGAGAAGCAGGGGGATATGGCTACACCTTC
J gene: TRBJ1-1; D gene: NA; CDR3 length: 12; V gene: TRBV19; clone size: NA; CDR3 protein: CASSDLGSAAFF; CDR3 DNA: TGTGCCAGTAGCGACCTCGGGTCGGCGGCTTTCTTT
J gene: TRBJ1-2; D gene: TRBD1; CDR3 length: 13; V gene: TRBV2; clone size: few; CDR3 protein: CASSEGQGDGYTF; CDR3 DNA: TGTGCCAGCAGTGAAGGACAGGGAGATGGCTACACCTTC
J gene: TRBJ2-7; D gene: NA; CDR3 length: 13; V gene: TRBV28; clone size: NA; CDR3 protein: CASRYGAGLAQYF; CDR3 DNA: TGTGCCAGCAGATATGGGGCAGGGCTTGCGCAGTACTTC
J gene: TRBJ2-3; D gene: NA; CDR3 length: 16; V gene: TRBV10-2; clone size: NA; CDR3 protein: CASSALDTRGGDTQYF; CDR3 DNA: TGCGCCAGCAGCGCCTTGGACACCCGAGGGGGAGATACGCAGTATTTT
J gene: TRBJ2-2; D gene: TRBD2; CDR3 length: 16; V gene: TRBV7-8; clone size: NA; CDR3 protein: CASSFGLAGTAGELFF; CDR3 DNA: TGTGCCAGCAGCTTCGGACTAGCGGGGACCGCCGGGGAGCTGTTTTTT
J gene: TRBJ1-1; D gene: NA; CDR3 length: 10; V gene: TRBV13; clone size: NA; CDR3 protein: CAIVQGEAFF; CDR3 DNA: TGTGCCATAGTACAGGGTGAAGCTTTCTTT
J gene: TRBJ1-2; D gene: NA; CDR3 length: 13; V gene: TRBV7-9; clone size: NA; CDR3 protein: CASSFEAGYGYTF; CDR3 DNA: TGTGCCAGCAGCTTTGAGGCTGGGTATGGCTACACCTTC
J gene: TRBJ2-1; D gene: NA; CDR3 length: 13; V gene: TRBV5-6; clone size: NA; CDR3 protein: CANSSDRDNEQFF; CDR3 DNA: TGTGCCAACAGTTCCGACCGGGACAATGAGCAGTTCTTC
J gene: TRBJ2-2; D gene: NA; CDR3 length: 13; V gene: TRBV28; clone size: NA; CDR3 protein: CASSGENHGELFF; CDR3 DNA: TGTGCCAGCAGCGGAGAGAACCACGGGGAGCTGTTTTTT
J gene: TRBJ2-2; D gene: TRBD1; CDR3 length: 15; V gene: TRBV19; clone size: NA; CDR3 protein: CATKRTGGDTGELFF; CDR3 DNA: TGTGCCACTAAAAGGACAGGGGGCGACACCGGGGAGCTGTTTTTT
J gene: TRBJ2-5; D gene: NA; CDR3 length: 15; V gene: TRBV14; clone size: NA; CDR3 protein: CASSRRTRGEETQYF; CDR3 DNA: TGTGCCAGCAGCCGACGCACCAGGGGGGAAGAGACCCAGTACTTC
J gene: TRBJ2-7; D gene: NA; CDR3 length: 14; V gene: TRBV5-1; clone size: NA; CDR3 protein: CASSPGGRGNEQYF; CDR3 DNA: TGCGCCAGCAGCCCGGGTGGGCGGGGCAACGAGCAGTACTTC
J gene: TRBJ2-1; D gene: NA; CDR3 length: 12; V gene: TRBV6-6; clone size: NA; CDR3 protein: CASTLAGNEQFF; CDR3 DNA: TGTGCCAGCACACTAGCAGGCAATGAGCAGTTCTTC
J gene: TRBJ2-2; D gene: NA; CDR3 length: 15; V gene: TRBV19; clone size: once; CDR3 protein: CASSSLGARTGELFF; CDR3 DNA: TGTGCCAGTAGTAGCCTGGGGGCACGCACCGGGGAGCTGTTTTTT
J gene: TRBJ2-1; D gene: NA; CDR3 length: 15; V gene: TRBV5-1; clone size: NA; CDR3 protein: CASSFREFGDNEQFF; CDR3 DNA: TGCGCCAGCAGCTTTCGGGAGTTTGGGGACAATGAGCAGTTCTTC
J gene: TRBJ2-5; D gene: NA; CDR3 length: 14; V gene: TRBV27; clone size: NA; CDR3 protein: CASSYASASLRQYF; CDR3 DNA: TGTGCCAGCAGTTACGCTAGCGCCTCATTGAGACAGTACTTC
J gene: TRBJ2-6; D gene: NA; CDR3 length: 19; V gene: TRBV5-4; clone size: NA; CDR3 protein: CASSLGLETYRAGANVLTF; CDR3 DNA: TGTGCCAGCAGCTTGGGGTTGGAGACCTACAGGGCTGGGGCCAACGTCCTGACTTTC
J gene: TRBJ2-3; D gene: TRBD2; CDR3 length: 15; V gene: TRBV19; clone size: NA; CDR3 protein: CASTWTSGGADTQYF; CDR3 DNA: TGTGCCAGTACTTGGACTAGCGGGGGGGCAGATACGCAGTATTTT
J gene: TRBJ2-2; D gene: TRBD2; CDR3 length: 14; V gene: TRBV2; clone size: NA; CDR3 protein: CASQTSGTTGELFF; CDR3 DNA: TGTGCCAGCCAGACTAGCGGGACCACCGGGGAGCTGTTTTTT
J gene: TRBJ2-7; D gene: NA; CDR3 length: 12; V gene: TRBV27; clone size: NA; CDR3 protein: CASSRGSYEQYF; CDR3 DNA: TGTGCCAGCAGTCGGGGCTCCTACGAGCAGTACTTC
J gene: TRBJ1-4; D gene: NA; CDR3 length: 12; V gene: TRBV7-9; clone size: NA; CDR3 protein: CASSLKQGGLFF; CDR3 DNA: TGTGCCAGCAGCTTAAAGCAGGGCGGACTGTTTTTT
J gene: TRBJ2-7; D gene: NA; CDR3 length: 18; V gene: TRBV7-9; clone size: NA; CDR3 protein: CASSLSYKIRGSEYEQYF; CDR3 DNA: TGTGCCAGCAGCTTATCGTACAAGATTAGGGGTTCTGAGTACGAGCAGTACTTC
J gene: TRBJ2-5; D gene: TRBD2; CDR3 length: 14; V gene: TRBV11-2; clone size: NA; CDR3 protein: CASTGGLLQETQYF; CDR3 DNA: TGTGCCAGCACGGGGGGACTCCTCCAAGAGACCCAGTACTTC
J gene: TRBJ2-3; D gene: TRBD1; CDR3 length: 14; V gene: TRBV28; clone size: once; CDR3 protein: CASSFSPGQDTQYF; CDR3 DNA: TGTGCCAGCAGTTTCTCTCCGGGACAGGATACGCAGTATTTT
J gene: TRBJ2-1; D gene: TRBD2; CDR3 length: 17; V gene: TRBV4-3; clone size: NA; CDR3 protein: CASSQDPAGSSYNEQFF; CDR3 DNA: TGCGCCAGCAGCCAAGATCCAGCGGGGAGCTCCTACAATGAGCAGTTCTTC
J gene: TRBJ1-5; D gene: NA; CDR3 length: 14; V gene: TRBV27; clone size: NA; CDR3 protein: CASSLDSGNQPQHF; CDR3 DNA: TGTGCCAGCAGTCTGGACAGCGGCAATCAGCCCCAGCATTTT
J gene: TRBJ2-7; D gene: TRBD1; CDR3 length: 17; V gene: TRBV27; clone size: NA; CDR3 protein: CASSLPSRDRGSYEQYF; CDR3 DNA: TGTGCCAGCAGTTTACCTTCCCGGGACAGGGGTTCCTACGAGCAGTACTTC
J gene: TRBJ2-1; D gene: TRBD2; CDR3 length: 15; V gene: TRBV27; clone size: NA; CDR3 protein: CASSPGTSVHNEQFF; CDR3 DNA: TGTGCCAGCAGTCCAGGGACTAGCGTTCACAATGAGCAGTTCTTC
J gene: TRBJ2-3; D gene: NA; CDR3 length: 12; V gene: TRBV5-4; clone size: NA; CDR3 protein: CASSLPGGTQYF; CDR3 DNA: TGTGCCAGCAGCCTTCCCGGGGGTACGCAGTATTTT
J gene: TRBJ1-4; D gene: NA; CDR3 length: 15; V gene: TRBV14; clone size: NA; CDR3 protein: CASSQEGAFNEKLFF; CDR3 DNA: TGTGCCAGCAGCCAAGAGGGGGCATTTAATGAAAAACTGTTTTTT
J gene: TRBJ2-3; D gene: TRBD2; CDR3 length: 15; V gene: TRBV10-3; clone size: NA; CDR3 protein: CARGLASSSTDTQYF; CDR3 DNA: TGTGCCAGGGGACTAGCGTCCTCTAGCACAGATACGCAGTATTTT
J gene: TRBJ1-2; D gene: NA; CDR3 length: 12; V gene: TRBV28; clone size: NA; CDR3 protein: CASSSQGSGYTF; CDR3 DNA: TGTGCCAGCAGTTCACAGGGTAGCGGCTACACCTTC
J gene: TRBJ2-7; D gene: TRBD2; CDR3 length: 14; V gene: TRBV7-2; clone size: NA; CDR3 protein: CASSFARGSYEQYF; CDR3 DNA: TGTGCCAGCAGCTTTGCGCGGGGGTCCTACGAGCAGTACTTC
J gene: TRBJ2-3; D gene: TRBD2; CDR3 length: 18; V gene: TRBV4-2; clone size: NA; CDR3 protein: CASSQVELGAGVARTQYF; CDR3 DNA: TGTGCCAGCAGCCAGGTTGAACTAGGAGCGGGAGTCGCCAGGACGCAGTATTTT
J gene: TRBJ1-5; D gene: NA; CDR3 length: 13; V gene: TRBV5-6; clone size: NA; CDR3 protein: CASSSGVGQPQHF; CDR3 DNA: TGTGCCAGCAGTTCAGGGGTCGGGCAGCCCCAGCATTTT
J gene: TRBJ2-1; D gene: TRBD2; CDR3 length: 16; V gene: TRBV4-2; clone size: NA; CDR3 protein: CASSQDIGGRDNEQFF; CDR3 DNA: TGTGCCAGCAGCCAAGATATCGGCGGGAGGGACAATGAGCAGTTCTTC
J gene: TRBJ2-2; D gene: NA; CDR3 length: 13; V gene: TRBV6-5; clone size: NA; CDR3 protein: CASRGGNTGELFF; CDR3 DNA: TGTGCCAGCAGGGGGGGGAACACCGGGGAGCTGTTTTTT
J gene: TRBJ1-1; D gene: NA; CDR3 length: 13; V gene: TRBV7-3; clone size: NA; CDR3 protein: CASSSPPYTEAFF; CDR3 DNA: TGTGCCAGCAGCTCCCCCCCCTACACTGAAGCTTTCTTT
J gene: TRBJ2-3; D gene: NA; CDR3 length: 17; V gene: TRBV28; clone size: once; CDR3 protein: CASSIAGVQSTTDTQYF; CDR3 DNA: TGTGCCAGCAGCATTGCCGGGGTGCAGAGTACCACAGATACGCAGTATTTT
J gene: TRBJ1-1; D gene: TRBD1; CDR3 length: 17; V gene: TRBV11-2; clone size: NA; CDR3 protein: CASSLKPWGTGNTEAFF; CDR3 DNA: TGTGCCAGCAGCTTAAAACCCTGGGGGACAGGGAACACTGAAGCTTTCTTT
J gene: TRBJ1-2; D gene: TRBD1; CDR3 length: 15; V gene: TRBV5-1; clone size: NA; CDR3 protein: CASSPDRGRGYGYTF; CDR3 DNA: TGCGCCAGCAGCCCTGACAGGGGGCGCGGCTATGGCTACACCTTC